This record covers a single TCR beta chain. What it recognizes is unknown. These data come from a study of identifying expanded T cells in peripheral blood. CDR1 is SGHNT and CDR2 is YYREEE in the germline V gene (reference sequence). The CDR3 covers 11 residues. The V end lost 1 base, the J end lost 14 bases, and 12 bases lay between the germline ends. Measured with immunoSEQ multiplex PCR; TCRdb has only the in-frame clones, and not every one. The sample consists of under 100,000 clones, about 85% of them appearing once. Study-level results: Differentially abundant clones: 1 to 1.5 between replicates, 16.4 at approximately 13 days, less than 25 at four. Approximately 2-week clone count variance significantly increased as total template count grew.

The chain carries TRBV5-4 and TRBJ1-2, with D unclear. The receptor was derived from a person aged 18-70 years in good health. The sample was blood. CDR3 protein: CASSLYGMWTF. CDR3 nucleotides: TGTGCCAGCAGCTTGTATGGGATGTGGACCTTC.